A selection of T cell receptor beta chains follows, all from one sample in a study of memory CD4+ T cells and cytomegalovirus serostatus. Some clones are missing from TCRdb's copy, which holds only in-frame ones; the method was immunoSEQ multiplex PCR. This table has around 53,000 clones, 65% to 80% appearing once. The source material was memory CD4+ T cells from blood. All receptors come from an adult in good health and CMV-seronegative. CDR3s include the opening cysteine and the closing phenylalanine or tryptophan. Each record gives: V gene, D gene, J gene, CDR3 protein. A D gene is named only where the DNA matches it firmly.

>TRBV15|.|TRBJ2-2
CATSSMLFGELFF
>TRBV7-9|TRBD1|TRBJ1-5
CASSRGQGGNQPQHF
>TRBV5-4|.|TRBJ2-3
CASSLALSTDTQYF
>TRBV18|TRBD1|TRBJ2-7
CASSPTGSYEQYF
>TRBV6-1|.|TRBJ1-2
CASRTEEGLPTSYTF
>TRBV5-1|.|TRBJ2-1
CASSLAWDAPYNEQFF
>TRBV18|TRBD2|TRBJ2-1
CASSPSGANSEQFF
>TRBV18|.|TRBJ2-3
CASSSGLDTQYF
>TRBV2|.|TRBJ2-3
CASSERTHIGQTQYF
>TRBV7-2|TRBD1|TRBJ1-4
CASSRGTGEKLFF
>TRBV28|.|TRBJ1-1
CASRKVGEGNTEAFF
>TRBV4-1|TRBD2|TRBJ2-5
CASSASGAGGWQETQYF
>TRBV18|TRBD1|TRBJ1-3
CASSGQAGNTIYF
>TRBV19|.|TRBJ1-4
CASIGAGEKLFF
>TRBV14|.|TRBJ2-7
CASATTNNPGHEYF
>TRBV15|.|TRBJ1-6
CATRHAEVNSPLHF